Listed below are T cell receptor beta chains from one sample, sequenced in a study of radiotherapy plus CTLA-4 blockade in lung cancer. Only in-frame clones appear in the TCRdb table, and some are missing; sequencing was by immunoSEQ multiplex PCR. The sample consists of tens of thousands of clones, around 87% of them appearing once. The sequencing here drew on peripheral blood, taken from a patient treated with radiotherapy plus ipilimumab. The receptor source for this set is a human donor with non-small cell lung cancer that progressed on radiotherapy plus ipilimumab. Each CDR3 is given with its conserved first and last residue. D genes are given only for firm matches. Only some rows state a clone size, as once, few, many or a class for expanded clones.

D	size	V	J	CDR3	DNA
TRBD1	NA	TRBV27	TRBJ2-5	CASSFQGAPQETQYF	TGTGCCAGCAGTTTTCAGGGGGCGCCCCAAGAGACCCAGTACTTC
NA	NA	TRBV20-1	TRBJ1-2	CSARWGNGYTF	TGCAGTGCTAGATGGGGAAATGGCTACACCTTC
NA	few	TRBV6-4	TRBJ2-2	CASSGNPGTGELFF	TGTGCCAGCAGTGGAAATCCGGGTACCGGGGAGCTGTTTTTT
NA	NA	TRBV6-6	TRBJ1-2	CASSYRGPYGYTF	TGTGCCAGCAGTTATCGGGGTCCCTATGGCTACACCTTC
TRBD1	NA	TRBV6-5	TRBJ1-1	CASSQGGLHTEAFF	TGTGCCAGCAGTCAGGGGGGGTTGCACACTGAAGCTTTCTTT
NA	NA	TRBV15	TRBJ2-1	CATSVRDVQFF	TGTGCCACCAGCGTTAGGGACGTGCAGTTCTTC
NA	NA	TRBV7-9	TRBJ2-5	CASSYKSSGFWETQYF	TGTGCCAGCAGCTACAAAAGCTCAGGTTTTTGGGAGACCCAGTACTTC
NA	NA	TRBV6-6	TRBJ2-3	CASSYGSSTVDTQYF	TGTGCCAGCAGTTACGGGTCTTCGACTGTGGATACGCAGTATTTT
NA	NA	TRBV21-1	TRBJ2-7	CASSKTTGGSYEQYF	TGTGCCAGCAGCAAAACGACAGGGGGATCCTACGAGCAGTACTTC
NA	NA	TRBV5-1	TRBJ2-5	CASSYYVVSEQETQYF	TGCGCCAGCAGCTACTATGTCGTGTCAGAACAAGAGACCCAGTACTTC
TRBD1	NA	TRBV6-5	TRBJ1-1	CASSTRTGDNTEAFF	TGTGCCAGCAGTACCAGGACAGGGGACAACACTGAAGCTTTCTTT
TRBD2	NA	TRBV2	TRBJ2-5	CASSKAGNPQETQYF	TGTGCCAGCAGTAAAGCGGGGAACCCCCAAGAGACCCAGTACTTC
TRBD2	NA	TRBV30	TRBJ2-3	CAWSRTSGSTDTQYF	TGTGCCTGGAGTCGGACTAGCGGGAGCACAGATACGCAGTATTTT
NA	medium-sized	TRBV7-9	TRBJ1-4	CASSLAATNEKLFF	TGTGCCAGCAGCTTAGCTGCAACTAATGAAAAACTGTTTTTT
NA	NA	TRBV19	TRBJ2-3	CASSIGGRGIDTQYF	TGTGCCAGTAGTATAGGAGGGAGGGGGATAGATACGCAGTATTTT
NA	NA	TRBV4-2	TRBJ2-7	CASSQDRVGPYEQYF	TGTGCCAGCAGCCAAGATAGGGTGGGCCCTTACGAGCAGTACTTC
NA	NA	TRBV6-5	TRBJ1-1	CASSYSEGRKAFF	TGTGCCAGCAGTTACTCGGAAGGGCGGAAAGCTTTCTTT
TRBD1	NA	TRBV5-1	TRBJ1-1	CASSGRTGWNTEAFF	TGCGCCAGCAGCGGGCGGACAGGCTGGAACACTGAAGCTTTCTTT